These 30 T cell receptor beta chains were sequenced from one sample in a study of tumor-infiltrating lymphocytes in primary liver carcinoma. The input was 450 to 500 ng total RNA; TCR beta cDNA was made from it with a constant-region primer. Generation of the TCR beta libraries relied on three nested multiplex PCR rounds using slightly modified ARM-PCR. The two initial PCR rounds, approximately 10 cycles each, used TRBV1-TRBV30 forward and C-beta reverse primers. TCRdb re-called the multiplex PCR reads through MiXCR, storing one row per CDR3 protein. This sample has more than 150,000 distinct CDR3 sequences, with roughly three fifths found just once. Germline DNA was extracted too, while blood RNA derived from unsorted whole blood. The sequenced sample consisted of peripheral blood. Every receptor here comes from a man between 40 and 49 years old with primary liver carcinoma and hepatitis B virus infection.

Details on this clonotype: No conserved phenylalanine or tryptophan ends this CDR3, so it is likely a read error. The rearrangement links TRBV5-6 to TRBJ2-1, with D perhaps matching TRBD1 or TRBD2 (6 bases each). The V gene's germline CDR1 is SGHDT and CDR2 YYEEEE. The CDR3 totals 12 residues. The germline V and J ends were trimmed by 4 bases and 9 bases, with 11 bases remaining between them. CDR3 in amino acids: CASSLGGGEQFL. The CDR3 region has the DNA TGTGCCAGCAGCCTTGGAGGGGGTGAGCAGTTCCTC.

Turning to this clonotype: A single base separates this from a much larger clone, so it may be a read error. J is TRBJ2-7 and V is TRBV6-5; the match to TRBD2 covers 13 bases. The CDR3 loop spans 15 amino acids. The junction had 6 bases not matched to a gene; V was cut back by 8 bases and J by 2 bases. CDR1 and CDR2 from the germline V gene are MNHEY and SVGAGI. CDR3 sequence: CASCKTSGRAYEQYF. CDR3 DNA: TGTGCCAGCTGCAAAACTAGCGGGAGGGCCTACGAGCAGTACTTC.

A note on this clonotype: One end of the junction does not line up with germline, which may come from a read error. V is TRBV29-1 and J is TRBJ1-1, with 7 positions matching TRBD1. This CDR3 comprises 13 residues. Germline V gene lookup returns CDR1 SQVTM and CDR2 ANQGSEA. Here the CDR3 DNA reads TGCAGTGTTGTGGGGACAGAGGCCACTGAAGCTTTCTTT. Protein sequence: CSVVGTEATEAFF.

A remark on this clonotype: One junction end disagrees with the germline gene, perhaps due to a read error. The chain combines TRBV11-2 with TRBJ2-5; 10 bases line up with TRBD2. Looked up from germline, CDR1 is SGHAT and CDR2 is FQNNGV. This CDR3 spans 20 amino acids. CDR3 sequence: CASSPSLTSGSYGRRETHYF. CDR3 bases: TGCGCCAGCAGCCCTAGTCTGACTAGCGGGTCGTACGGGAGGAGAGAGACCCACTACTTC.

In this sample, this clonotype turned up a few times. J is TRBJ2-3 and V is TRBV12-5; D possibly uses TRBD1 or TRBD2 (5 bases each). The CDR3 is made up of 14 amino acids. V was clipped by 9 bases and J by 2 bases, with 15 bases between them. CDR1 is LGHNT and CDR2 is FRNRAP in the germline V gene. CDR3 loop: CASSRDGFTDTQYF. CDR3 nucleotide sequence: TGTGCTAGCTCCCGGGACGGATTCACAGATACGCAGTATTTT. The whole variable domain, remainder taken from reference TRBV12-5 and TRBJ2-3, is DARVTQTPRHKVTEMGQEVTMRCQPILGHNTVFWYRQTMMQGLELLAYFRNRAPLDDSGMPKDRFSAEMPDATLATLKIQPSEPRDSAVYFCASSRDGFTDTQYFGPGTRLTVL.

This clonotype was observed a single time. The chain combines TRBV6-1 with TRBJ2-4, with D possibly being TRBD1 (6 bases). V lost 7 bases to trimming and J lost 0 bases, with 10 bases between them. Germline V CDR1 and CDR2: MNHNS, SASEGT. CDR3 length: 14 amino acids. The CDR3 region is CASTTGIAKNIQYF. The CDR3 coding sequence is TGTGCCAGCACCACAGGGATAGCCAAAAACATTCAGTACTTC.

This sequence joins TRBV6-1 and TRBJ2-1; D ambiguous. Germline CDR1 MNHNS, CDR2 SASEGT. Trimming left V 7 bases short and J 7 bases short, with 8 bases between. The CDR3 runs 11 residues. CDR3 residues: CASTDGNEQFF. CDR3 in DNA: TGTGCCAGCACAGACGGGAATGAGCAGTTCTTC.

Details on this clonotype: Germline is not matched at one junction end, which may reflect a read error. The CDR3 DNA sequence: TGTGCCAGCAGCCCCGACATCCGCCCGGCCTCTGGGGCTAACGTCCTGACTTTC. Translating it yields CASSPDIRPASGANVLTF. The J gene is TRBJ2-6, the V gene TRBV4-2; a possible D gene is TRBD1 (5 bases). This CDR3 region has 18 residues. Germline CDR1 is LGHNA and CDR2 is YNFKEQ.

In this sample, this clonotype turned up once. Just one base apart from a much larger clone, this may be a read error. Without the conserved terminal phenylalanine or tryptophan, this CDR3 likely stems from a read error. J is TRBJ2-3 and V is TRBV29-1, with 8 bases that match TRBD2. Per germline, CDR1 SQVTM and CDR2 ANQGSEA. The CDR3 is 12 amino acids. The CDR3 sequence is CSAGGRGDTQYV. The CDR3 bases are TGCAGTGCGGGAGGCCGGGGGGATACGCAGTATGTT.

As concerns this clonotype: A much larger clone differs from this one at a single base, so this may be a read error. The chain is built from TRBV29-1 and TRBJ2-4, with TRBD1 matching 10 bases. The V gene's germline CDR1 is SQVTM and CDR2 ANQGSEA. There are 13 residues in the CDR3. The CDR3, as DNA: TGCAGCGGGAGACAGGGGGCCAAAAACATTCTGTACTTC. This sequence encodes CSGRQGAKNILYF.

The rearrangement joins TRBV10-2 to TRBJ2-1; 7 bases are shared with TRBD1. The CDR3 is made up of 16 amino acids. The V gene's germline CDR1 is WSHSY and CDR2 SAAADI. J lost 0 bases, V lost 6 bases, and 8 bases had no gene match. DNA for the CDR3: TGCGCCAGCAGATCCCCGGGACAGAGCTCCTACAATGAGCAGTTCTTC. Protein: CASRSPGQSSYNEQFF.

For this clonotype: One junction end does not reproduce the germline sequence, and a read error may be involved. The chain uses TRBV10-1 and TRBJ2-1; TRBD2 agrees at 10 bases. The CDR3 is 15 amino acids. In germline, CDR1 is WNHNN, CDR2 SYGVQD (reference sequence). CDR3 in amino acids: CVSIGSGRGINEQFF. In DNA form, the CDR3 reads TGCGTCAGCATCGGGAGCGGGAGGGGGATCAATGAGCAGTTCTTC.

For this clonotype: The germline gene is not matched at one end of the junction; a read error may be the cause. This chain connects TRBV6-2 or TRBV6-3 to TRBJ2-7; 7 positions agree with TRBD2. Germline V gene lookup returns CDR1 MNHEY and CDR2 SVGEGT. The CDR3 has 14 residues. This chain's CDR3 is CASSYSRGSYEHYF. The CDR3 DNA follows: TGTGCCAGCAGTTACTCGCGGGGGTCCTACGAGCATTACTTC.

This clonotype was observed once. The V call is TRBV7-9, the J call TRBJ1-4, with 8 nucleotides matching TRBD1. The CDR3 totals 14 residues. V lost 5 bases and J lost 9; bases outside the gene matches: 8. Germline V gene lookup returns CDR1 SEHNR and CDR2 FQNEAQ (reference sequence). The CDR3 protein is CASSPTGENKKLFF. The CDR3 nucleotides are TGTGCCAGCAGCCCGACAGGGGAGAATAAAAAACTGTTTTTT.

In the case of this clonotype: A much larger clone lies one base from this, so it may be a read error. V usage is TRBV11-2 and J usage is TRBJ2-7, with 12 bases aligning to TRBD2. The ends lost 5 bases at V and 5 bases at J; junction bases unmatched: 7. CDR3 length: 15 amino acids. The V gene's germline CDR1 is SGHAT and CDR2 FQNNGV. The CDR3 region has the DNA TGTGCCAGCAGCACCTGGACTAGCGGGGTCCACGAGCAGTACTTC. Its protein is CASSTWTSGVHEQYF. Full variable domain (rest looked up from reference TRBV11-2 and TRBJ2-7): EAGVAQSPRYKIIEKRQSVAFWCNPISGHATLYWYQQILGQGPKLLIQFQNNGVVDDSQLPKDRFSAERLKGVDSTLKIQPAKLEDSAVYLCASSTWTSGVHEQYFGPGTRLTVT.

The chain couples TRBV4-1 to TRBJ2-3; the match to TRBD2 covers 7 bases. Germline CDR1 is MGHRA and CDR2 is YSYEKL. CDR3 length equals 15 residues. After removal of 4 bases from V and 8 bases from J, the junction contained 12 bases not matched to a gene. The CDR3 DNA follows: TGCGCCAGCAGCCTCACCGGGACTGGCGGGAGTACGCAGTATTTT. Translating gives CASSLTGTGGSTQYF.

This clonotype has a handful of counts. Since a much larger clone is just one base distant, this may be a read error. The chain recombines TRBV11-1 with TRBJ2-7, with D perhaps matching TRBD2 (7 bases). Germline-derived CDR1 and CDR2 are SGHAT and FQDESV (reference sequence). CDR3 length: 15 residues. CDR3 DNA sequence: TGTGCCAGCAGCCACTCGCCGGGGGGCATCTACGAGCTGTACTTC. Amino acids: CASSHSPGGIYELYF. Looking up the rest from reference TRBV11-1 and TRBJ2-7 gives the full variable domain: EAEVAQSPRYKITEKSQAVAFWCDPISGHATLYWYRQILGQGPELLVQFQDESVVDDSQLPKDRFSAERLKGVDSTLKIQPAELGDSAMYLCASSHSPGGIYELYFGPGTRLTVT.

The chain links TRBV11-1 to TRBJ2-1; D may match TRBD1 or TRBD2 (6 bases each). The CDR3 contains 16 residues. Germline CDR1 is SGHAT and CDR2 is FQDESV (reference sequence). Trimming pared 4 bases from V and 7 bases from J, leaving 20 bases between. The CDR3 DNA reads TGTGCCAGCAGCTCCCAACTACCGGGGGCAGATAATGAGCAGTTCTTC. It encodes CASSSQLPGADNEQFF.

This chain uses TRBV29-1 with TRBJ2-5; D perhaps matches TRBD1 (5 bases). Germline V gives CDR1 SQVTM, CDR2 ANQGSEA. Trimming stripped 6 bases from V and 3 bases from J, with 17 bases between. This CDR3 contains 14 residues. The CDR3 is CSVPPWGGEETQYF. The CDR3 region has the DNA TGCAGCGTCCCCCCTTGGGGCGGTGAAGAGACCCAGTACTTC.

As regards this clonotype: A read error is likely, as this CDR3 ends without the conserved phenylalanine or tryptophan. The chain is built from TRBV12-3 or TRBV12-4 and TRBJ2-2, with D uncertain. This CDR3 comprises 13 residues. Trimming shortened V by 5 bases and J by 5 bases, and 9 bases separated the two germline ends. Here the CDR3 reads CASSIRTTGELFS. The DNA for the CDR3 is TGTGCCAGCAGTATACGGACGACCGGGGAGCTGTTTTCT.

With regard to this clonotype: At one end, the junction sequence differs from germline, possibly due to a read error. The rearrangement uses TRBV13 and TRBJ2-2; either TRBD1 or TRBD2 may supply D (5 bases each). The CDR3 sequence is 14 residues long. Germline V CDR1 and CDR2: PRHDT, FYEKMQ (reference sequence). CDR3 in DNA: TGTGTCAGCAGCTTGGGGACGGGCACCGGGGAGCTGTTTTTT. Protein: CVSSLGTGTGELFF.

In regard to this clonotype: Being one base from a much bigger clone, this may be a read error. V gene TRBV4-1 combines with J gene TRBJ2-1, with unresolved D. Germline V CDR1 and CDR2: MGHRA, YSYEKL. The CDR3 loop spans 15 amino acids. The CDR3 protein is CANSQLLAEYNEQFF. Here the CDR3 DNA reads TGCGCCAACAGCCAACTCTTGGCGGAATACAATGAGCAGTTCTTC.

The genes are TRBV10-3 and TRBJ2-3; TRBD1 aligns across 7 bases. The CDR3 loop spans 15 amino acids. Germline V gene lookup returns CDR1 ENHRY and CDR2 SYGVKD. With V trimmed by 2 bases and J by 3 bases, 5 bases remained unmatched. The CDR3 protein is CAISEPQQGTDTQYF. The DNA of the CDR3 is TGTGCCATCAGTGAGCCACAACAGGGGACAGATACGCAGTATTTT.

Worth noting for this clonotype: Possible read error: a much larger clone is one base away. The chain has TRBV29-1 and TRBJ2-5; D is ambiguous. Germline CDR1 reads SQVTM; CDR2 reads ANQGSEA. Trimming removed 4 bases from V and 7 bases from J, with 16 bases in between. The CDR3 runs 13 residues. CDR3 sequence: CSVVWAGRVTQYF. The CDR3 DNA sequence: TGCAGCGTTGTATGGGCAGGTCGTGTGACCCAGTACTTC.

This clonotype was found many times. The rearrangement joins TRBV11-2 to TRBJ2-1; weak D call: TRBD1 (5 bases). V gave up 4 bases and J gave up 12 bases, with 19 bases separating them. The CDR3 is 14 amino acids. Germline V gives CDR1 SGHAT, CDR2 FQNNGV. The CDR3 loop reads CASSSSVGAMGQFF. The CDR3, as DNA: TGTGCCAGCAGCTCATCCGTTGGGGCGATGGGGCAGTTCTTC.

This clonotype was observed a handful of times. CDR3 DNA sequence: TGTGCCAGCAGCCAAGAGGGGACAGTAGCTTTCTTT. This translates into CASSQEGTVAFF. The chain links TRBV14 to TRBJ1-1; 7 nucleotides match TRBD1. The CDR3 is made up of 12 amino acids. Unmatched junction bases numbered 2, after V lost 0 bases and J lost 10 bases. Germline loops: CDR1 SGHDN, CDR2 FVKESK.

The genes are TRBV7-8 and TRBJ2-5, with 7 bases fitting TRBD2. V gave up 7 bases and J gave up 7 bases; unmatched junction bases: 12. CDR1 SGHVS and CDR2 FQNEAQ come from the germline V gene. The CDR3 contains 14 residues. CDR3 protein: CASIARLAFGTQYF. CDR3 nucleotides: TGTGCCAGCATCGCCCGACTAGCCTTCGGGACCCAGTACTTC.

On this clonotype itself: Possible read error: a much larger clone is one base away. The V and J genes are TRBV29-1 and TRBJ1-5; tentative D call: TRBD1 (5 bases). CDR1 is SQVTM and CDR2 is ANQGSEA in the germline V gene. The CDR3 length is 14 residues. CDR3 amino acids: CGVSPGTADQPQHF. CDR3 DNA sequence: TGCGGCGTTTCACCCGGGACGGCGGATCAGCCCCAGCATTTT.

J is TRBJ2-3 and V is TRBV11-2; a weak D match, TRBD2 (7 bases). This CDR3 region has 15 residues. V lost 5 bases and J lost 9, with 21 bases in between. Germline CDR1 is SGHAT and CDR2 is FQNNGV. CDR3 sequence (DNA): TGTGCCAGCAGCGACGGAGGCAGCGGGACACGGACGCAGTATTTT. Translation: CASSDGGSGTRTQYF.

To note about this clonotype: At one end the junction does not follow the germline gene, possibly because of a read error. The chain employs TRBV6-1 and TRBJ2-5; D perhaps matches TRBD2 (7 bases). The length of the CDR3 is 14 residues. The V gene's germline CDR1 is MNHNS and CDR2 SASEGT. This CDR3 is CASSEWRGRETQYF. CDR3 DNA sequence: TGTGCCAGCAGTGAGTGGAGGGGGAGGGAGACCCAATACTTC.